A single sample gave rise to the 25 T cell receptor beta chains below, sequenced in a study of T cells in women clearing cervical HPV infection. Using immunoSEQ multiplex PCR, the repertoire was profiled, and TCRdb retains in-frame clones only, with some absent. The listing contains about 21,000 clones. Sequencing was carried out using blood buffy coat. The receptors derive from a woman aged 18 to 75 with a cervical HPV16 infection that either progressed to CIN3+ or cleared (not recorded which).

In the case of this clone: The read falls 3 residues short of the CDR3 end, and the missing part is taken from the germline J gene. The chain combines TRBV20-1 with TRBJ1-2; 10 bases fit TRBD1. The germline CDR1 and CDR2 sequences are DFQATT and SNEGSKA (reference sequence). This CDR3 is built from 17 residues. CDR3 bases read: TGCAGTGCTAGAGATCGGACAGGGGGTAATGAACTATGGGGC. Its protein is CSARDRTGGNELWG. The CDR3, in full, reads CSARDRTGGNELWGYTF.

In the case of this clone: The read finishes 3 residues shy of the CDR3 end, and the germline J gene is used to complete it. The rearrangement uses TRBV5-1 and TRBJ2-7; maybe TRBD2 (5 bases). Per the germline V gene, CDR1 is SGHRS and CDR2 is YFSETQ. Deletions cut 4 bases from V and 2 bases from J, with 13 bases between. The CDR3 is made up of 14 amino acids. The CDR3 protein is CASSPTTRAYEQYF. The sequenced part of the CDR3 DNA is TGCGCCAGCAGCCCGACAACTAGGGCCTACGAG.

The CDR3 protein is CASSLNEAGNTIYF. The covered CDR3 bases are TGTGCCAGCAGCTTAAATGAGGCTGGAAACACC. The rearrangement links TRBV7-9 to TRBJ1-3, with D unclear. The sequence runs out 3 residues before the end of the CDR3; the remainder is reconstructed from the germline J gene. CDR1 and CDR2 from the germline V gene are SEHNR and FQNEAQ (reference sequence). This CDR3 comprises 14 residues. V was cut by 2 bases and J by 2 bases, with 7 bases left in between. Full variable domain (rest looked up from reference TRBV7-9 and TRBJ1-3): DTGVSQNPRHKITKRGQNVTFRCDPISEHNRLYWYRQTLGQGPEFLTYFQNEAQLEKSRLLSDRFSAERPKGSFSTLEIQRTEQGDSAMYLCASSLNEAGNTIYFGEGSWLTVV.

This CDR3 reads CASGLVLFGQGRHQETQYF. The sequenced CDR3 bases are TGTGCTAGTGGTTTGGTACTCTTCGGACAGGGACGCCACCAAGAGACC. This rearrangement joins TRBV12-5 to TRBJ2-5, with 8 positions matching TRBD1. Read coverage stops 3 residues before the CDR3 terminus; the germline J gene supplies the remainder. V shed 0 bases and J 0 bases; nucleotides not matched to a gene: 12. The CDR3 sequence is 19 residues long. Germline values: CDR1 LGHNT, CDR2 FRNRAP.

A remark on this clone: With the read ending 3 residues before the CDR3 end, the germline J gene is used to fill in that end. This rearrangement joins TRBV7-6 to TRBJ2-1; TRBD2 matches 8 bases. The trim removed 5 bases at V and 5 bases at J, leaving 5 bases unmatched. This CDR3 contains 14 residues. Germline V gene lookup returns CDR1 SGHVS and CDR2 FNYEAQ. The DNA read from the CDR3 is TGTGCCAGCAGCCTTAGCGGGAACGACAATGAG. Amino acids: CASSLSGNDNE. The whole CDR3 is CASSLSGNDNEQFF.

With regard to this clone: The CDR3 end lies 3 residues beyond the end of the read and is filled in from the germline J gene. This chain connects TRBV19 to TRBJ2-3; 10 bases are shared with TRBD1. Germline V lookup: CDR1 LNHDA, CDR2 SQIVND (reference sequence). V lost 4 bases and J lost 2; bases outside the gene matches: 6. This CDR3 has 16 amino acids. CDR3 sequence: CASSNRDRGTTDTQYF. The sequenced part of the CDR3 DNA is TGTGCCAGTAGTAATAGGGACAGGGGAACCACAGATACG. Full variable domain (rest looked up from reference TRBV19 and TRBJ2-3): DGGITQSPKYLFRKEGQNVTLSCEQNLNHDAMYWYRQDPGQGLRLIYYSQIVNDFQKGDIAEGYSVSREKKESFPLTVTSAQKNPTAFYLCASSNRDRGTTDTQYFGPGTRLTVL.

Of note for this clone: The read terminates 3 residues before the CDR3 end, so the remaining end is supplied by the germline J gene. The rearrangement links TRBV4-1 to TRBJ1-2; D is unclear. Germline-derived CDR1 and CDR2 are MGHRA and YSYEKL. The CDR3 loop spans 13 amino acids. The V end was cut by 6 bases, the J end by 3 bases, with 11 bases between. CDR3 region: CASSAGDYYGYTF. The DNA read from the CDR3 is TGCGCCAGCAGTGCAGGTGATTACTATGGC.

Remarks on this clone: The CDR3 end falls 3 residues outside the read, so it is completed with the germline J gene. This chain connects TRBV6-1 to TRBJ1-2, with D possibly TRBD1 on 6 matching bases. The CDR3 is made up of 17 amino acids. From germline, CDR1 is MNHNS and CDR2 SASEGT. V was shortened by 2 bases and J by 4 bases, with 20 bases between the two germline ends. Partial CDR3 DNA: TGTGCCAGCAGTGAATCCTTTGGGACCGGGACAAGCTATGGC. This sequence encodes CASSESFGTGTSYG. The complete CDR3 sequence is CASSESFGTGTSYGYTF.

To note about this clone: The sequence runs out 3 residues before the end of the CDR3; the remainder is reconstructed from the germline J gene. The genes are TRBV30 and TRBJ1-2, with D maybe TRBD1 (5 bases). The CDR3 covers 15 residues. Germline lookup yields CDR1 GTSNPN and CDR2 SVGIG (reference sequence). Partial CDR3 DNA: TGTGCCTGGAGCATAGCGGGGGGAGGTCGGAATGAC. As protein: CAWSIAGGGRND. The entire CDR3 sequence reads CAWSIAGGGRNDYTF.

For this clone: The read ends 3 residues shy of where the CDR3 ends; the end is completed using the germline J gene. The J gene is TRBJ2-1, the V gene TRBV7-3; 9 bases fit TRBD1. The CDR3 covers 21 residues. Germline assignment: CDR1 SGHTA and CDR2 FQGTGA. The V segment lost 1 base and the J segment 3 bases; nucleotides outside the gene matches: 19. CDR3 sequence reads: CASSLRAPGQGFGKDYNEQFF. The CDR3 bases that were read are TGTGCCAGCAGCTTAAGGGCTCCGGGACAGGGATTTGGTAAGGACTACAATGAG.

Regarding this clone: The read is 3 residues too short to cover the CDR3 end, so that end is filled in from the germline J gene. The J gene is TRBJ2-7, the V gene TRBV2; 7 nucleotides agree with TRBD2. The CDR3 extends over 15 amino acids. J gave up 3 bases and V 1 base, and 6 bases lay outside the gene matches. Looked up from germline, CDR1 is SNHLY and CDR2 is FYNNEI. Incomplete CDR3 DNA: TGTGCCAGCAGTGAAGTGCAGCGGGGCCTCTACGAG. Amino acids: CASSEVQRGLYE. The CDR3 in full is CASSEVQRGLYEQYF.

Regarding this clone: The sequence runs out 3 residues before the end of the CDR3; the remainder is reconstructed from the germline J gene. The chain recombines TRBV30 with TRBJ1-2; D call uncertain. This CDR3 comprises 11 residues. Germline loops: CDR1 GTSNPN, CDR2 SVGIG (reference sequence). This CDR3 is CAWSPQAGYTF. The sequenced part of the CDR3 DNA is TGTGCCTGGAGCCCTCAGGCGGGC.

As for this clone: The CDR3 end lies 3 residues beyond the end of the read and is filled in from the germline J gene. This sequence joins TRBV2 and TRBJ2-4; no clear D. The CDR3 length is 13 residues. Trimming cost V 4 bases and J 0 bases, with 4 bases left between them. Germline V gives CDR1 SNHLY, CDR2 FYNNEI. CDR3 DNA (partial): TGTGCCAGCAGTGGGGCAGCCAAAAACATT. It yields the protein CASSGAAKNI. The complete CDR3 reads CASSGAAKNIQYF.

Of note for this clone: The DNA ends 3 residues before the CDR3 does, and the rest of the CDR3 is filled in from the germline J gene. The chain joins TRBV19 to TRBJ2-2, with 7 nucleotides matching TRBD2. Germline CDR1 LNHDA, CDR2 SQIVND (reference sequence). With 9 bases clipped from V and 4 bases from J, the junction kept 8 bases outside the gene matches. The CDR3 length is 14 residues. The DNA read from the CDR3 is TGTGCCAGCTGGGGACTAACCAGCACCGGGGAG. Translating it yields CASWGLTSTGE. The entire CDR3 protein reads CASWGLTSTGELFF.

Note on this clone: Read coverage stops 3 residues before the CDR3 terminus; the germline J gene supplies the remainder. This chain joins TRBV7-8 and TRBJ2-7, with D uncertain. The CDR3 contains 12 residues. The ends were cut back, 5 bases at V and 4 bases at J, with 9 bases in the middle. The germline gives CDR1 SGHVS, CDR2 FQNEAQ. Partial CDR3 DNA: TGTGCCAGCAGCCTAATCGGTTACGAG. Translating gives CASSLIGYE. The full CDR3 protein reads CASSLIGYEQYF. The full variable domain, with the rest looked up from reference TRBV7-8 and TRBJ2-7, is GAGVSQSPRYKVAKRGQDVALRCDPISGHVSLFWYQQALGQGPEFLTYFQNEAQLDKSGLPSDRFFAERPEGSVSTLKIQRTQQEDSAVYLCASSLIGYEQYFGPGTRLTVT.

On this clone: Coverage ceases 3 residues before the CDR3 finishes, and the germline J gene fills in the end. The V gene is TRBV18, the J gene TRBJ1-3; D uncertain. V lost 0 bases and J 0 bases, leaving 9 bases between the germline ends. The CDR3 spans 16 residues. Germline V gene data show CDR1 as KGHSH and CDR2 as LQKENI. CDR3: CASSPPEGFSGNTIYF. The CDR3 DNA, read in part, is TGTGCCAGCTCACCACCGGAGGGTTTCTCTGGAAACACC. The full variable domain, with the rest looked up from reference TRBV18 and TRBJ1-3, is NAGVMQNPRHLVRRRGQEARLRCSPMKGHSHVYWYRQLPEEGLKFMVYLQKENIIDESGMPKERFSAEFPKEGPSILRIQQVVRGDSAAYFCASSPPEGFSGNTIYFGEGSWLTVV.

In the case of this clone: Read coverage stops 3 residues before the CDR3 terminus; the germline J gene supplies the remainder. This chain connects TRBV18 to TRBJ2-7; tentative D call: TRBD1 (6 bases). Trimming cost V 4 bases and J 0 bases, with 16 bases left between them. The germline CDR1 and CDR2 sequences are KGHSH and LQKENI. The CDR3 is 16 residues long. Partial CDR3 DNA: TGTGCCAGCTCACAGGCGACAGGACAGAGCTCCTACGAG. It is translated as CASSQATGQSSYE. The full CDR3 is CASSQATGQSSYEQYF.

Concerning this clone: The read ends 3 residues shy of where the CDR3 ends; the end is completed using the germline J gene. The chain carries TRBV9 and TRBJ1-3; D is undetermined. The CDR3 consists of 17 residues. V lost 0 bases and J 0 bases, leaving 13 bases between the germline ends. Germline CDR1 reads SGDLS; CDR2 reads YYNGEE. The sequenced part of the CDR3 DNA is TGTGCCAGCAGCGTAGGGATAGCCGTAACCTCTGGAAACACC. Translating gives CASSVGIAVTSGNT. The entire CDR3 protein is CASSVGIAVTSGNTIYF.

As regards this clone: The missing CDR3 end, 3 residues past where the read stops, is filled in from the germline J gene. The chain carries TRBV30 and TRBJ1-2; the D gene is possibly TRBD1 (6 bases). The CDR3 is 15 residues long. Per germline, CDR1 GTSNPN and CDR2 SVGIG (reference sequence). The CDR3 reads CAWSVLKGDARGYTF. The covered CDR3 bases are TGTGCCTGGAGTGTACTGAAGGGGGACGCGCGAGGC.

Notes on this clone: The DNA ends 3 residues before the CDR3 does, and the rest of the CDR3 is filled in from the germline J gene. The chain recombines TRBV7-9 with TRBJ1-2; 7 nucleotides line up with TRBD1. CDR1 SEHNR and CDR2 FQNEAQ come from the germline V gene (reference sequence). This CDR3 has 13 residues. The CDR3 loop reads CASSLTGADTYTF. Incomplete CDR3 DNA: TGTGCCAGCAGCTTAACAGGGGCGGATACC.

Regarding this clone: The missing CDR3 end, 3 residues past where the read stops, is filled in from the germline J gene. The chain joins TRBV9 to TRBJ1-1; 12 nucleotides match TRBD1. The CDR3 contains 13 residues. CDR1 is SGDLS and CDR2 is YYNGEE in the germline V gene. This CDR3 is CASSAGTGGEAFF. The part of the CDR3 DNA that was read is TGTGCCAGCAGCGCCGGGACAGGGGGCGAA.

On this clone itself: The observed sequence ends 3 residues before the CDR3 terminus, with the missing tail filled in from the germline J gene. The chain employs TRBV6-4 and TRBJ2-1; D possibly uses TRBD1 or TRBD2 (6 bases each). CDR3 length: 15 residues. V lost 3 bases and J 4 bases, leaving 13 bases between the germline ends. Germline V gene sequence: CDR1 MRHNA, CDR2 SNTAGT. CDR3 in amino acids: CASSELGGQYNEQFF. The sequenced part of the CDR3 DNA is TGTGCCAGCAGTGAATTGGGAGGACAGTACAATGAG.

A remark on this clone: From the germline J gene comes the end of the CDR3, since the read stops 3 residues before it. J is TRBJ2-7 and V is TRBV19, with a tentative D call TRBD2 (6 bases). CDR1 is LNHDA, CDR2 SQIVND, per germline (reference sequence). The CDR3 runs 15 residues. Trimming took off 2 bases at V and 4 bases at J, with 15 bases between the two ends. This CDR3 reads CASSILGGVWYEQYF. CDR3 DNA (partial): TGTGCCAGTAGTATACTGGGGGGAGTATGGTACGAG.

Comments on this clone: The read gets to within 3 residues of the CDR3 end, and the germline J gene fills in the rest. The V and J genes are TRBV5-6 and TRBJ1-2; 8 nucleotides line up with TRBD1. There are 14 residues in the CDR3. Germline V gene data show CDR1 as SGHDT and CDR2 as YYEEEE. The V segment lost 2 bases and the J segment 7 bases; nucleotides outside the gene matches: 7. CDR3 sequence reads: CASSLGQGASGYTF. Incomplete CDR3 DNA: TGTGCCAGCAGCTTAGGGCAGGGGGCTTCTGGC.

The CDR3 sequence: CASSLGGETWETQYF. The covered CDR3 bases are TGCGCCAGCAGCTTGGGGGGGGAGACGTGGGAGACC. V and J are TRBV5-1 and TRBJ2-5; possible D gene TRBD2, 6 bases. Sequencing ends 3 residues short of the CDR3 end; the germline J gene provides the rest. Per germline, CDR1 SGHRS and CDR2 YFSETQ. The CDR3 length is 15 residues. V lost 0 bases and J lost 5, with 14 bases in between.